The 26 T cell receptor beta chains given below trace back to one sample, sequenced in a study of vaccination effects on CD4 cells after COVID-19. Pools of viral peptides were used by the ViraFEST assay to expand antigen-specific CD4+ T cells ahead of sequencing. Cells that had been cultured for roughly 9 days were the source of isolated CD4+ T cells. No antigen is known for these receptors. TCRdb's table, derived via immunoSEQ multiplex PCR, lists solely in-frame clones and lacks some. This sample yields 50,000 or so clones, of which around 80% are seen a single time; roughly 2.2% belongs to the top ten. The specimen comprised CD4+ T cells from PBMCs cultured with HCoV-229E spike peptides, sampled before COVID-19 vaccination. The receptors stem from a human donor who received a COVID-19 vaccine.

The rearrangement uses TRBV5-5 and TRBJ1-2; D perhaps matches TRBD1 (6 bases). The CDR3 spans 13 residues. V was shortened by 0 bases and J by 6 bases, with 9 bases between the two germline ends. Germline V gene lookup returns CDR1 SGHKS and CDR2 YYEKEE (reference sequence). The CDR3 DNA follows: TGTGCCAGCAGCTTGGGGGCAGGGGATGGCTACACCTTC. Its translation: CASSLGAGDGYTF.

The gene calls are TRBV24-1 and TRBJ2-1; TRBD2 matches at 8 bases. V lost 4 bases to trimming and J lost 0 bases; unmatched junction nucleotides: 4. Germline CDR1 and CDR2: KGHDR and SFDVKD. This CDR3 spans 16 amino acids. Here the CDR3 reads CATSDSGGRSYNEQFF. The CDR3 region has the DNA TGTGCCACCAGTGACTCGGGGGGGCGCTCCTACAATGAGCAGTTCTTC.

The J gene is TRBJ1-3, the V gene TRBV27; the D is unclear. Trimming left V 6 bases short and J 1 base short, with 7 bases between. Germline CDR1 is MNHEY and CDR2 is SMNVEV (reference sequence). The CDR3 totals 13 residues. The CDR3 nucleotides read TGTGCCAGCAGCACACCGTCTGGAAACACCATATATTTT. This codes for CASSTPSGNTIYF.

CDR3 nucleotide sequence: TGTGCCAGCAGACCGGGACAGGAAGTCTATGGCTACACCTTC. It is translated as CASRPGQEVYGYTF. The V gene is TRBV6-4, the J gene TRBJ1-2; 8 bases are shared with TRBD1. V dropped 6 bases and J dropped 4; count of bases not matched to a gene: 7. This CDR3 region has 14 residues. Per the germline V gene, CDR1 is MRHNA and CDR2 is SNTAGT.

The J gene is TRBJ1-1, the V gene TRBV2; D unresolved. The CDR3 runs 13 residues. Trimming took 7 bases from V and 5 from J, leaving 14 bases between them. Germline V gene data show CDR1 as SNHLY and CDR2 as FYNNEI. CDR3 amino acids: CASNIGVGTEAFF. The CDR3 DNA sequence: TGTGCCAGCAATATAGGTGTGGGGACTGAAGCTTTCTTT.

The J gene is TRBJ1-2, the V gene TRBV3-1 (or the pseudogene TRBV3-2); D is uncertain. This CDR3 contains 14 residues. V dropped 1 base and J dropped 2 bases, with 8 bases sitting between them. The germline V gene has CDR1 LGHDT and CDR2 YNNKEL (reference sequence). The CDR3 spells CASSQGVENYGYTF. CDR3 coding DNA: TGTGCCAGCAGCCAAGGGGTGGAAAACTATGGCTACACCTTC.

This rearrangement joins TRBV28 to TRBJ1-5; no clear D. CDR3 length: 15 residues. The V gene's germline CDR1 is MDHEN and CDR2 SYDVKM. The V and J ends lost 8 bases and 0 bases respectively, with 14 bases between them. CDR3: CASGRGVFSNQPQHF. CDR3 nucleotides: TGTGCCAGCGGGAGAGGAGTGTTTAGCAATCAGCCCCAGCATTTT. Based on the CDR3 plus reference TRBV28 and TRBJ1-5, the full variable domain is DVKVTQSSRYLVKRTGEKVFLECVQDMDHENMFWYRQDPGLGLRLIYFSYDVKMKEKGDIPEGYSVSREKKERFSLILESASTNQTSMYLCASGRGVFSNQPQHFGDGTRLSIL.

The chain combines TRBV12-3 or TRBV12-4 with TRBJ1-2; weak D call: TRBD1 (5 bases). V was cut by 3 bases and J by 7 bases, with 12 bases left in between. CDR3 length: 13 amino acids. CDR3 region: CASSFSGSRGYTF. The CDR3 DNA sequence: TGTGCCAGCAGTTTTTCAGGGTCCCGTGGCTACACCTTC.

The chain uses TRBV12-5 and TRBJ2-2; D gene ambiguous. Trimming took off 5 bases at V and 2 bases at J, with 12 bases between the two ends. Per the germline V gene, CDR1 is LGHNT and CDR2 is FRNRAP. CDR3 length: 15 residues. The CDR3 DNA sequence: TGTGCTAGTGGTCCCGGCCCTATTAACACCGGGGAGCTGTTTTTT. It encodes CASGPGPINTGELFF.

This clone was seen a few times. The chain uses TRBV24-1 and TRBJ2-1, with TRBD1 matching 7 bases. J gave up 7 bases and V 9 bases, and 17 bases lay outside the gene matches. The germline V gene has CDR1 KGHDR and CDR2 SFDVKD. The CDR3 runs 16 residues. CDR3 residues: CATSSPPGTAVNEQFF. The DNA for the CDR3 is TGTGCCACCTCCTCCCCCCCTGGGACAGCCGTGAATGAGCAGTTCTTC.

V is TRBV5-4 and J is TRBJ2-1; TRBD1 might be the D (6 bases). The V gene lost 2 bases and the J gene lost 2 bases, with 14 bases spanning the gap. This CDR3 has 16 residues. Germline loops: CDR1 SGHNT, CDR2 YYREEE (reference sequence). The CDR3 sequence: CASSLSLTGPYNEQFF. For the CDR3, the DNA is TGTGCCAGCAGCTTAAGTCTTACAGGGCCCTACAATGAGCAGTTCTTC.

This rearrangement joins TRBV4-1 to TRBJ1-5, with D tentatively TRBD1 (5 bases). Germline V CDR1 and CDR2: MGHRA, YSYEKL. The CDR3 contains 17 residues. V gave up 4 bases and J gave up 0 bases, with 16 bases separating them. The DNA of the CDR3 is TGCGCCAGCAGCCCCAGTTGGGGGTCCTCTAGCAATCAGCCCCAGCATTTT. This encodes CASSPSWGSSSNQPQHF.

In this sample, this clone turned up a few times. This chain connects TRBV7-6 to TRBJ2-2, with 9 bases identical to TRBD1. The CDR3 is made up of 16 amino acids. Losses at the gene ends were 5 bases for V and 3 bases for J; bases not matched to a gene: 7. Germline-derived CDR1 and CDR2 are SGHVS and FNYEAQ. The CDR3 coding sequence is TGTGCCAGCAGCCGGGACAGGGTATGGGACACCGGGGAGCTGTTTTTT. Its translation is CASSRDRVWDTGELFF.

CDR3 sequence reads: CASSTGTSGLTDTQYF. The CDR3, as DNA: TGTGCCAGCAGCACTGGGACTAGCGGGCTCACAGATACGCAGTATTTT. The chain joins TRBV7-2 to TRBJ2-3; 12 bases are a match to TRBD2. Losses at the gene ends were 5 bases for V and 2 bases for J; bases not matched to a gene: 5. The CDR3 totals 16 residues. Germline lookup yields CDR1 SGHTA and CDR2 FQGNSA. Based on the CDR3 plus reference TRBV7-2 and TRBJ2-3, the full variable domain is GAGVSQSPSNKVTEKGKDVELRCDPISGHTALYWYRQSLGQGLEFLIYFQGNSAPDKSGLPSDRFSAERTGGSVSTLTIQRTQQEDSAVYLCASSTGTSGLTDTQYFGPGTRLTVL.

The chain employs TRBV19 and TRBJ2-2; D is undetermined. V lost 3 bases to trimming and J lost 2 bases, with 7 bases between them. CDR1 LNHDA and CDR2 SQIVND come from the germline V gene (reference sequence). This CDR3 is built from 14 residues. This CDR3 is CASSINRNTGELFF. The CDR3 DNA reads TGTGCCAGTAGTATTAACAGAAACACCGGGGAGCTGTTTTTT.

The chain recombines TRBV10-1 with TRBJ1-1, with 8 nucleotides matching TRBD1. V lost 10 bases and J lost 1; bases outside the gene matches: 11. The CDR3 runs to 15 residues. The germline V gene encodes CDR1 WNHNN and CDR2 SYGVQD (reference sequence). DNA of the CDR3: TGCGCCACAAGGCGGACAGGGAGACCGAACACTGAAGCTTTCTTT. It specifies CATRRTGRPNTEAFF.

The V gene is TRBV6-6, the J gene TRBJ2-3, with D possibly being TRBD1 or TRBD2 (5 bases each). The CDR3 consists of 14 residues. Germline loops: CDR1 MNHNY, CDR2 SVGAGI (reference sequence). V gave up 4 bases and J gave up 5 bases, with 13 bases separating them. This CDR3 is CASSLPGQGDTQYF. The CDR3 nucleotides are TGTGCCAGCAGTTTGCCGGGGCAAGGAGATACGCAGTATTTT.

V and J are TRBV20-1 and TRBJ2-7; D remains unclear. The CDR3 spans 11 residues. Trimming pared 6 bases from V and 4 bases from J, leaving 10 bases between. Germline V gene data show CDR1 as DFQATT and CDR2 as SNEGSKA (reference sequence). The CDR3: CSAKGTYEQYV. The CDR3, as DNA: TGCAGTGCAAAGGGCACATACGAGCAGTACGTC.

This rearrangement joins TRBV20-1 to TRBJ1-1; no firm D call. Trimming took 3 bases from V and 3 from J, leaving 5 bases between them. This CDR3 is built from 11 residues. In germline, CDR1 is DFQATT, CDR2 SNEGSKA (reference sequence). CDR3 sequence reads: CSASDYTEAFF. CDR3 sequence (DNA): TGCAGTGCTAGTGACTACACTGAAGCTTTCTTT.

This clone has only a few counts. The chain employs TRBV5-4 and TRBJ1-6; possible D gene TRBD1, 6 bases. The CDR3 runs 15 residues. The V gene's germline CDR1 is SGHNT and CDR2 YYREEE (reference sequence). V was clipped by 0 bases and J by 10 bases, with 14 bases between them. The CDR3 DNA follows: TGTGCCAGCAGCTTGGCCTCGCAGGGGCGGTCACCCCTCCACTTT. Residues: CASSLASQGRSPLHF.

This chain links TRBV7-2 with TRBJ2-2; D might be TRBD1 (6 bases). Germline CDR1 reads SGHTA; CDR2 reads FQGNSA. This CDR3 region has 16 residues. V gave up 1 base and J gave up 6 bases, with 15 bases separating them. CDR3 protein: CASSLVPQGFAGELFF. The CDR3 DNA is TGTGCCAGCAGCTTAGTACCACAGGGATTTGCCGGGGAGCTGTTTTTT. The entire variable domain, with the rest obtained from reference TRBV7-2 and TRBJ2-2, is as follows: GAGVSQSPSNKVTEKGKDVELRCDPISGHTALYWYRQSLGQGLEFLIYFQGNSAPDKSGLPSDRFSAERTGGSVSTLTIQRTQQEDSAVYLCASSLVPQGFAGELFFGEGSRLTVL.

This clone was counted a few times. The chain is built from TRBV11-2 and TRBJ1-1; possibly TRBD1 for D (6 bases). In germline, CDR1 is SGHAT, CDR2 FQNNGV. The CDR3 consists of 14 residues. V gave up 5 bases and J gave up 4 bases, with 14 bases separating them. The CDR3 coding sequence is TGTGCCAGCAGCCCAACAGGGCGGCTCACTGAAGCTTTCTTT. It translates to CASSPTGRLTEAFF.

The rearrangement uses TRBV19 and TRBJ2-6; D is possibly TRBD2 (5 bases). The CDR3 runs 16 residues. CDR1 is LNHDA and CDR2 is SQIVND in the germline V gene (reference sequence). V was cut by 4 bases and J by 2 bases, with 12 bases left in between. CDR3 in DNA: TGTGCCAGTAGTAGGGGAGCGGAAACTGGGGCCAACGTCCTGACTTTC. Translation gives CASSRGAETGANVLTF.

The chain is built from TRBV6-5 and TRBJ2-2; D gene uncertain. The CDR3 length is 14 residues. Germline V gene lookup returns CDR1 MNHEY and CDR2 SVGAGI. Trimming removed 0 bases from V and 5 bases from J, with 7 bases in between. As DNA, the CDR3 is TGTGCCAGCAGTTACTCTGGCCAGACCGGGGAGCTGTTTTTT. It encodes CASSYSGQTGELFF.

The chain couples TRBV7-3 to TRBJ2-1, with 14 bases fitting TRBD2. This CDR3 region has 16 residues. Germline V lookup: CDR1 SGHTA, CDR2 FQGTGA. The V gene end was trimmed by 4 bases and the J gene end by 2 bases; junction bases not matched to a gene: 1. For the CDR3, the DNA is TGTGCCAGCAGCTCGGGACTAGCGGGGGCCTACAATGAGCAGTTCTTC. This sequence encodes CASSSGLAGAYNEQFF.

V usage is TRBV6-5 and J usage is TRBJ1-1; no reliable D call. CDR1 is MNHEY, CDR2 SVGAGI, per germline. This CDR3 spans 13 amino acids. V lost 8 bases and J 0 bases, leaving 10 bases between the germline ends. The CDR3 DNA reads as TGTGCCAGCCCCTCAGGACTGAACACTGAAGCTTTCTTT. Protein: CASPSGLNTEAFF.